A single sample is the source of the 7 T cell receptor beta chains below, sequenced in a study of Ad26.COV2.S vaccination and SARS-CoV-2 variants (dated by TCRdb to the early 2020s). The treatment or condition label, as the study defines it: roughly 20 received Ad26.COV2.S at low or high dose, single or two shots; 5 received placebo; per-sample allocation not given. For vaccine and placebo recipients, repertoires were sequenced using samples collected on day 63 after the first injection. Libraries were prepared through the immunoSEQ multiplex PCR assay. The immuneACCESS repertoire file appears here via TCRdb, limited to in-frame rearrangements. These files lack a portion of the clones; in checked studies, under half of the deficit traces to unresolved V genes, and the cause of the others is not known. For this sample the table gives around 300,000 clones, of which around 88% were detected only once. Approximately 5% of the sample goes to the ten largest clones.

The material sequenced was peripheral blood, taken in a trial of Ad26.COV2.S vaccine versus placebo. These receptor sequences come from a person aged 18-60 years who received the Ad26.COV2.S COVID-19 vaccine or a placebo.

This sequence joins TRBV13 and TRBJ2-7, with 13 bases that match TRBD2. The CDR3 consists of 16 residues. V was pared by 2 bases and J by 0 bases, with 1 base of the junction left unmatched. Germline V gene data show CDR1 as PRHDT and CDR2 as FYEKMQ (reference sequence). The CDR3 bases are TGTGCCAGCAGCTTAAGACTAGCGGGGGGCTCCTACGAGCAGTACTTC. It translates to CASSLRLAGGSYEQYF.

The V call is TRBV7-9, the J call TRBJ1-2; 7 bases line up with TRBD1. Per the germline V gene, CDR1 is SEHNR and CDR2 is FQNEAQ (reference sequence). This CDR3 contains 18 residues. After removal of 2 bases from V and 2 bases from J, the junction contained 14 bases not matched to a gene. The CDR3 DNA reads TGTGCCAGCAGCTTATATGAAGTCCCGGGACAGTCGAACTATGGCTACACCTTC. Its protein product is CASSLYEVPGQSNYGYTF. Drawing the rest from reference TRBV7-9 and TRBJ1-2, the complete variable domain is DTGVSQNPRHKITKRGQNVTFRCDPISEHNRLYWYRQTLGQGPEFLTYFQNEAQLEKSRLLSDRFSAERPKGSFSTLEIQRTEQGDSAMYLCASSLYEVPGQSNYGYTFGSGTRLTVV.

The chain links TRBV11-1 to TRBJ2-1, with 12 nucleotides matching TRBD2. With 8 bases clipped from V and 8 bases from J, the junction kept 10 bases outside the gene matches. The CDR3 consists of 15 residues. Germline V gene data show CDR1 as SGHAT and CDR2 as FQDESV (reference sequence). The CDR3 is CASGQTSGRRDEQFF. CDR3 sequence (DNA): TGTGCCAGCGGACAAACTAGCGGGAGGAGGGATGAGCAGTTCTTC.

This chain joins TRBV3-1 (or the pseudogene TRBV3-2) and TRBJ1-1, with D perhaps TRBD1 (5 bases). The CDR3 is 14 residues long. The germline CDR1 and CDR2 sequences are LGHDT and YNNKEL (reference sequence). V gave up 5 bases and J gave up 1 base, with 11 bases separating them. CDR3 in DNA: TGTGCCAGCAGCACACGACAGAAGAACACTGAAGCTTTCTTT. Translation: CASSTRQKNTEAFF.

Only one count was recorded for this clone. A read error may produce the germline difference seen at one junction end. The rearrangement links TRBV3-1 (or the pseudogene TRBV3-2) to TRBJ1-2, with D maybe TRBD1 (5 bases). This CDR3 has 14 residues. Germline V gives CDR1 LGHDT, CDR2 YNNKEL (reference sequence). The CDR3 loop reads CASNQGDGNYGYTF. As DNA, the CDR3 is TGTGCCAGCAACCAAGGGGACGGTAACTATGGCTACACCTTC.

The chain recombines TRBV27 with TRBJ2-1; D gene unclear. V was shortened by 0 bases and J by 7 bases, with 7 bases between the two germline ends. Germline CDR1 and CDR2: MNHEY and SMNVEV (reference sequence). CDR3 length: 13 amino acids. The CDR3 reads CASSLSTENEQFF. CDR3 DNA: TGTGCCAGCAGTTTATCTACCGAAAATGAGCAGTTCTTC.

Of note for this clone: The sample carries other DNA sequences with the same CDR3. The chain carries TRBV5-6 and TRBJ2-5, with 7 bases aligning to TRBD1. CDR1 is SGHDT, CDR2 YYEEEE, per germline. The CDR3 loop spans 14 amino acids. V dropped 3 bases and J dropped 2; count of bases not matched to a gene: 4. The CDR3 DNA reads as TGTGCCAGCAGCTGGGGACAGCCGCAAGAGACCCAGTACTTC. Protein: CASSWGQPQETQYF.